The 20 T cell receptor beta chains given below trace back to one sample, sequenced in a study of Ad26.COV2.S vaccination and SARS-CoV-2 variants. Generated by immunoSEQ multiplex PCR, the TCRdb table keeps only in-frame clones and is missing some. The table has hundreds of thousands of clones, 75% to 90% seen once. The treatment is: about 20 received Ad26.COV2.S at low or high dose, single or two shots; 5 received placebo; per-sample allocation not given. Specimens were obtained on day 63 following the first vaccine or placebo injection. The starting material was peripheral blood, obtained in a trial of Ad26.COV2.S vaccine versus placebo. The receptor source for this set is a person aged 18-60 years who received the Ad26.COV2.S COVID-19 vaccine or a placebo.

This chain joins TRBV28 and TRBJ1-2; possibly TRBD1 for D (6 bases). The germline V gene encodes CDR1 MDHEN and CDR2 SYDVKM. Trimming left V 10 bases short and J 6 bases short, with 21 bases between. CDR3 length equals 14 residues. CDR3 residues: CATERYTGPDGYTF. The CDR3 region has the DNA TGTGCCACCGAAAGATATACAGGGCCGGATGGCTACACCTTC.

The genes are TRBV29-1 and TRBJ1-5; D unclear. Germline V CDR1 and CDR2: SQVTM, ANQGSEA. Trimming pared 0 bases from V and 11 bases from J, leaving 14 bases between. This CDR3 is 13 amino acids long. CDR3 sequence: CSVEEQTGGTQHF. The DNA of the CDR3 is TGCAGCGTTGAAGAGCAGACTGGAGGAACCCAGCATTTT.

The chain is built from TRBV28 and TRBJ2-7; D possibly matches TRBD1 or TRBD2 (5 bases each). Germline values: CDR1 MDHEN, CDR2 SYDVKM. CDR3 size: 14 residues. V lost 2 bases and J lost 2, with 10 bases in between. The CDR3 nucleotides read TGTGCCAGCAGTTTAGAGGGGCCTACCTACGAGCAGTACTTC. It codes for CASSLEGPTYEQYF.

The CDR3 DNA sequence: TGTGCCAGCAGCCAAGGTGGGGTGGGGGAGACCCAGTACTTC. Its translation: CASSQGGVGETQYF. The chain couples TRBV4-2 to TRBJ2-5; D is unclear. V lost 1 base and J 5 bases, leaving 11 bases between the germline ends. Germline V gene sequence: CDR1 LGHNA, CDR2 YNFKEQ. There are 14 residues in the CDR3.

This clone has just a few counts. The CDR3 reads CASSMDRPYGYTF. The CDR3 DNA reads as TGTGCCAGCAGTATGGACAGGCCCTATGGCTACACCTTC. The chain links TRBV6-6 to TRBJ1-2, with TRBD1 matching 7 bases. J was trimmed by 4 bases and V by 5 bases; bases with no gene match: 4. Germline values: CDR1 MNHNY, CDR2 SVGAGI (reference sequence). The CDR3 runs 13 residues.

This chain joins TRBV19 and TRBJ2-2, with D unresolved. Trimming removed 3 bases from V and 6 bases from J, with 14 bases in between. The germline V gene encodes CDR1 LNHDA and CDR2 SQIVND (reference sequence). This CDR3 is 15 amino acids long. The DNA of the CDR3 is TGTGCCAGTAGTATTGTGGGTTTCTCTGCCGGGGAGCTGTTTTTT. Amino acid sequence: CASSIVGFSAGELFF.

This clone was found a few times. J is TRBJ2-5 and V is TRBV4-2; TRBD1 or TRBD2 may be the D gene (5 bases each). V dropped 4 bases and J dropped 5 bases, with 11 bases sitting between them. The germline V gene encodes CDR1 LGHNA and CDR2 YNFKEQ. CDR3 length: 13 amino acids. CDR3 DNA sequence: TGTGCCAGCAGCCCGGGGCGCGGCGAGACCCAGTACTTC. Translation: CASSPGRGETQYF.

This chain links TRBV7-9 with TRBJ1-1, with a weak D call TRBD1 (6 bases). Deletions cut 11 bases from V and 1 base from J, with 20 bases between. The CDR3 covers 15 residues. Per the germline V gene, CDR1 is SEHNR and CDR2 is FQNEAQ (reference sequence). Here the CDR3 reads CAGITQGSGNTEAFF. The CDR3 DNA reads TGTGCCGGAATAACACAGGGCAGTGGGAACACTGAAGCTTTCTTT.

This chain joins TRBV7-2 and TRBJ1-4, with 8 bases that match TRBD1. This CDR3 contains 16 residues. Germline CDR1 and CDR2: SGHTA and FQGNSA. The trim removed 1 base at V and 6 bases at J, leaving 7 bases unmatched. The CDR3 DNA reads as TGTGCCAGCAGCTTAGGGTGGGGACAGGTGGATGAAAAACTGTTTTTT. It specifies CASSLGWGQVDEKLFF.

The CDR3 loop reads CASSLGTVYGYTF. CDR3 bases: TGTGCCAGCAGCTTAGGGACAGTCTATGGCTACACCTTC. The V call is TRBV7-8, the J call TRBJ1-2; D may be TRBD1 (6 bases). Germline CDR1 SGHVS, CDR2 FQNEAQ. There are 13 residues in the CDR3. Trimming took 1 base from V and 4 from J, leaving 7 bases between them. The full variable domain, in which reference TRBV7-8 and TRBJ1-2 provide the parts outside the CDR3, is GAGVSQSPRYKVAKRGQDVALRCDPISGHVSLFWYQQALGQGPEFLTYFQNEAQLDKSGLPSDRFFAERPEGSVSTLKIQRTQQEDSAVYLCASSLGTVYGYTFGSGTRLTVV.

The rearrangement links TRBV6-2 or TRBV6-3 to TRBJ2-3, with D perhaps TRBD2 (6 bases). V was trimmed by 4 bases and J by 1 base, leaving 24 bases between them. This CDR3 is built from 19 residues. Germline loops: CDR1 MNHEY, CDR2 SVGEGT. Here the CDR3 reads CASSLIVGGNPPGTDTQYF. CDR3 sequence (DNA): TGTGCCAGCAGTTTGATTGTGGGGGGAAACCCCCCGGGCACAGATACGCAGTATTTT.

The J gene is TRBJ2-7, the V gene TRBV28; TRBD2 matches at 8 bases. V shed 7 bases, J shed 1 base, and the junction held 6 bases outside the gene matches. The CDR3 runs to 14 residues. Germline assignment: CDR1 MDHEN and CDR2 SYDVKM. DNA of the CDR3: TGTGCCAGCACCCAAGGCGGGGGGTCCTACGAGCAGTACTTC. Amino acid sequence: CASTQGGGSYEQYF. Together with reference TRBV28 and TRBJ2-7, the CDR3 gives the full variable domain: DVKVTQSSRYLVKRTGEKVFLECVQDMDHENMFWYRQDPGLGLRLIYFSYDVKMKEKGDIPEGYSVSREKKERFSLILESASTNQTSMYLCASTQGGGSYEQYFGPGTRLTVT.

The chain has TRBV11-1 and TRBJ1-1, with 7 bases identical to TRBD1. This CDR3 comprises 14 residues. The germline CDR1 and CDR2 sequences are SGHAT and FQDESV (reference sequence). Trimming took 5 bases from V and 5 from J; bases not matched to a gene: 8. The CDR3 DNA follows: TGTGCCAGCAGCCCCAGGCAGGGGGGGACTGAAGCTTTCTTT. Its translation is CASSPRQGGTEAFF.

V is TRBV6-5 and J is TRBJ2-2; tentatively, D is TRBD1 (6 bases). The CDR3 consists of 15 residues. Germline CDR1 MNHEY, CDR2 SVGAGI. V was clipped by 6 bases and J by 8 bases, with 19 bases between them. This CDR3 is CASRAKGTIGGELFF. The CDR3 DNA follows: TGTGCCAGCAGGGCGAAGGGGACAATCGGGGGGGAGCTGTTTTTT.

This clone appeared a single time. The chain uses TRBV27 and TRBJ1-6; D is unresolved. Trimming stripped 6 bases from V and 0 bases from J, with 6 bases between. CDR1 is MNHEY, CDR2 SMNVEV, per germline (reference sequence). The CDR3 extends over 14 amino acids. The DNA for the CDR3 is TGTGCCAGCAGGTTCCACTCCTATAATTCACCCCTCCACTTT. Translated: CASRFHSYNSPLHF.

This clone was picked up one time. The genes are TRBV27 and TRBJ1-5; a weak D match, TRBD1 (5 bases). From germline, CDR1 is MNHEY and CDR2 SMNVEV (reference sequence). The CDR3 is made up of 13 amino acids. V lost 1 base and J lost 5, with 6 bases in between. The CDR3 DNA is TGTGCCAGCAGTTTATGGGGGGATCAGCCCCAGCATTTT. Its translation: CASSLWGDQPQHF.

The V call is TRBV4-3, the J call TRBJ2-7; D is uncertain. Germline loops: CDR1 LGHNA, CDR2 YSLEER. This CDR3 spans 16 amino acids. Deletions cut 1 base from V and 0 bases from J, with 13 bases between. CDR3 region: CASSQGKPGTSYEQYF. In nucleotides, the CDR3 is TGCGCCAGCAGCCAAGGTAAACCAGGAACCTCCTACGAGCAGTACTTC.

The genes are TRBV11-3 and TRBJ2-5; D might be TRBD2 (7 bases). The CDR3 covers 13 residues. Trimming pared 4 bases from V and 5 bases from J, leaving 11 bases between. CDR1 is SGHNT and CDR2 is YENEEA in the germline V gene. The CDR3 here is CASSSQGGETQYF. For the CDR3, the DNA is TGTGCCAGCAGCTCACAGGGAGGGGAGACCCAGTACTTC.

The chain carries TRBV18 and TRBJ1-1; D not certain. The CDR3 has 12 amino acids. V lost 4 bases to trimming and J lost 5 bases, with 8 bases between them. The V gene's germline CDR1 is KGHSH and CDR2 LQKENI. The CDR3 region has the DNA TGTGCCAGCTCACTTGGAATAACTGAAGCTTTCTTT. Translating it yields CASSLGITEAFF.

The chain uses TRBV11-3 and TRBJ1-1; D gene uncertain. Germline lookup yields CDR1 SGHNT and CDR2 YENEEA. The CDR3 runs 13 residues. Trimming cost V 3 bases and J 2 bases, with 7 bases left between them. CDR3 coding DNA: TGTGCCAGCAGCTTCGAGGGTAACACTGAAGCTTTCTTT. Amino acids: CASSFEGNTEAFF.